Sequencing of this T cell receptor beta chain was carried out in a study of T cell clonotyping in hematopoietic cell transplantation. Assay used: immunoSEQ multiplex PCR; TCRdb lists only in-frame clones, some missing. The sample includes about 29,000 clones, 92% of them seen just once. Trimming stripped 2 bases from V and 2 bases from J, with 9 bases between. This CDR3 contains 14 residues. Looked up from germline, CDR1 is ENHRY and CDR2 is SYGVKD. This receptor was obtained from a female patient aged 50-59 years who had an allogeneic stem cell transplant from a related donor, so the T cells may come from the graft donor. Some clones in this sample may be carry-over from other donors' samples. Sequencing used PBMCs, obtained 100 days after allogeneic stem cell transplant. The chain uses TRBV10-3 and TRBJ1-1; no definite D call. The CDR3 DNA is TGTGCCATCAGTGAGGTGTTGGCAAACACTGAAGCTTTCTTT. It translates to CAISEVLANTEAFF.